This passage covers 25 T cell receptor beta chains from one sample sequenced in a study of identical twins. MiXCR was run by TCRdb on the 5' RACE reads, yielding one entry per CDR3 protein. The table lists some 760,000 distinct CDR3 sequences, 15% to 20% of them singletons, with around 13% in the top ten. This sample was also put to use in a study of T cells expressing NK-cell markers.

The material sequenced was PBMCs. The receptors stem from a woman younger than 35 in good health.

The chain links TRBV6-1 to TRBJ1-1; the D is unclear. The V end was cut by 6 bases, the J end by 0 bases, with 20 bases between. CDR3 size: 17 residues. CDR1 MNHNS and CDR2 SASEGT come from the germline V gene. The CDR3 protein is CASSSWSLTDMNTEAFF. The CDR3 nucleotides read TGTGCCAGCAGCTCCTGGTCTTTGACCGACATGAACACTGAAGCTTTCTTT.

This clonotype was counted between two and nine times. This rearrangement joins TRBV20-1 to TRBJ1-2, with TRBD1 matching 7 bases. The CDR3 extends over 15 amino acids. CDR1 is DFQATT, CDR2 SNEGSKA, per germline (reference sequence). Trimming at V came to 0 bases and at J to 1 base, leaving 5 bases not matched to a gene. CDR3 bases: TGCAGTGCTAGAGATCCCGGGACAGTTAACTATGGCTACACCTTC. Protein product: CSARDPGTVNYGYTF.

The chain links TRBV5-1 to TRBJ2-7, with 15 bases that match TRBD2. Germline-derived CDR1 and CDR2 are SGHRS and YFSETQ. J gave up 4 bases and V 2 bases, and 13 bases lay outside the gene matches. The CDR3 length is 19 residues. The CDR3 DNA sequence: TGCGCCAGCAGCTTCTTCGGACTAGCGGGAGGGCGGCATTCGTACGAGCAGTACTTC. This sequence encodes CASSFFGLAGGRHSYEQYF.

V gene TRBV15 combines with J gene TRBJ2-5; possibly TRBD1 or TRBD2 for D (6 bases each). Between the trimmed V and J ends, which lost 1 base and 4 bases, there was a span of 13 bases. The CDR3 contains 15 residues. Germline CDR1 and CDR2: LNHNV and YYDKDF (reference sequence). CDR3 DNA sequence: TGTGCCACCAGCAGAGTAGGGGGGCCAGGAGAGACCCAGTACTTC. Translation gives CATSRVGGPGETQYF.

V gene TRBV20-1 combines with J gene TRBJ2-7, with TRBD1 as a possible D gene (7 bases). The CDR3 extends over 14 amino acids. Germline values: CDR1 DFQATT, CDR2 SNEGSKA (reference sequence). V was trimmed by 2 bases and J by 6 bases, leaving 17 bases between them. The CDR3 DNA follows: TGCAGTGCTAGACATGGGCAGGGGGGTAGCGAGCAGTACTTC. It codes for CSARHGQGGSEQYF.

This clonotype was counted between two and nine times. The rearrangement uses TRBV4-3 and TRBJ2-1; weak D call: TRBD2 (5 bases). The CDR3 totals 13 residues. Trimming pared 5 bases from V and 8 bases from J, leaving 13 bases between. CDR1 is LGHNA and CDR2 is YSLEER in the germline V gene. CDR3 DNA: TGCGCCAGCAGCGATACTAGGGTCGATGAGCAGTTCTTC. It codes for CASSDTRVDEQFF.

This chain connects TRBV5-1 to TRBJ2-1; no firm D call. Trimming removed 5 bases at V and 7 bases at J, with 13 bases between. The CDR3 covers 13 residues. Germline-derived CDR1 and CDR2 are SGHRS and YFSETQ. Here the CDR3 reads CASRSPMGNEQFF. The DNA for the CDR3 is TGCGCCAGCAGGTCCCCGATGGGAAATGAGCAGTTCTTC.

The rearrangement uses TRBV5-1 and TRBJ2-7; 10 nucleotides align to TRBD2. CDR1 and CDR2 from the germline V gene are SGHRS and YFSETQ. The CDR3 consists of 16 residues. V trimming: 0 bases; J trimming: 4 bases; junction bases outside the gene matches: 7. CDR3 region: CASSLEVSSGGYEQYF. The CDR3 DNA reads TGCGCCAGCAGCTTGGAAGTGTCTAGCGGGGGTTACGAGCAGTACTTC.

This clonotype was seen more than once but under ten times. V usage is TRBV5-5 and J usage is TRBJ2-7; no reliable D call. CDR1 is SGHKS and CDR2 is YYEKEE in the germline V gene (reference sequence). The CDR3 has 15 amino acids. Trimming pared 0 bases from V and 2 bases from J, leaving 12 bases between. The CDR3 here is CASSLAGTSPYEQYF. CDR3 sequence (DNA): TGTGCCAGCAGCTTGGCGGGTACATCTCCCTACGAGCAGTACTTC.

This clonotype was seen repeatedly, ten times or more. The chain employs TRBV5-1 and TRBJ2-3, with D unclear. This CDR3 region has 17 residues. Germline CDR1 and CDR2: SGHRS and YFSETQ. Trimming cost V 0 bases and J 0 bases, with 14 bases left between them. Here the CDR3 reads CASSLDGRQTSTDTQYF. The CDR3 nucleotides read TGCGCCAGCAGCTTGGATGGACGGCAAACTAGCACAGATACGCAGTATTTT.

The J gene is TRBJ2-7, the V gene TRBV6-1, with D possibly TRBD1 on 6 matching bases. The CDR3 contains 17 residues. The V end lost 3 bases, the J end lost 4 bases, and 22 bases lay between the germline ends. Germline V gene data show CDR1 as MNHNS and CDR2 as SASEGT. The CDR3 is CASSETFGGPVVYEQYF. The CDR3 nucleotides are TGTGCCAGCAGTGAGACCTTTGGGGGCCCCGTCGTTTACGAGCAGTACTTC.

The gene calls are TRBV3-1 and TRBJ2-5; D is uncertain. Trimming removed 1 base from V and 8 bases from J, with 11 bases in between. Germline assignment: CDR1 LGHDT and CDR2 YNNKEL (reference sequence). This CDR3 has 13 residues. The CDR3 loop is CASSQARLGTQYF. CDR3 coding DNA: TGTGCCAGCAGCCAAGCCCGACTCGGCACCCAGTACTTC.

CDR3 amino acids: CSARDRGQGYTF. Here the CDR3 DNA reads TGCAGTGCTAGAGACAGGGGGCAAGGCTACACCTTC. V and J are TRBV20-1 and TRBJ1-2; 8 bases are shared with TRBD1. The V gene's germline CDR1 is DFQATT and CDR2 SNEGSKA (reference sequence). The CDR3 has 12 amino acids. With V trimmed by 0 bases and J by 8 bases, 2 bases remained unmatched.

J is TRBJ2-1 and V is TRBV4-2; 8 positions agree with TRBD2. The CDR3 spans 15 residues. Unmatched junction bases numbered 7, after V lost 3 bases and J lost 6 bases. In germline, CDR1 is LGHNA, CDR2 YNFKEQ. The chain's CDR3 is CASSHPGTRGNEQFF. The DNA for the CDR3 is TGTGCCAGCAGCCACCCCGGGACTAGAGGCAATGAGCAGTTCTTC.

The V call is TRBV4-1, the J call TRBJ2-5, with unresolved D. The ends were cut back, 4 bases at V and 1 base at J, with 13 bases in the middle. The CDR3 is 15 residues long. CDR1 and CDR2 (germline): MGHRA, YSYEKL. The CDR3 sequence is CASSLSSFGQETQYF. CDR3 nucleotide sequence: TGCGCCAGCAGCCTGAGCAGTTTCGGCCAAGAGACCCAGTACTTC.

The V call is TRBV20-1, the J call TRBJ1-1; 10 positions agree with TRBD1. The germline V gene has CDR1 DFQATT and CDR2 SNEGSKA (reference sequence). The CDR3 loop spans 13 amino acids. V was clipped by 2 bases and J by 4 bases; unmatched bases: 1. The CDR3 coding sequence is TGCAGTGCTAGACGGGACAGGGGCACTGAAGCTTTCTTT. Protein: CSARRDRGTEAFF.

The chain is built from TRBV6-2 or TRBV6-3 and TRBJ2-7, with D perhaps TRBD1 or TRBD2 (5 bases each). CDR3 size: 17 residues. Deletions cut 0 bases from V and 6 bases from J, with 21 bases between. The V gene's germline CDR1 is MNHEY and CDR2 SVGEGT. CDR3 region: CASSYSNPGPGSVEQYF. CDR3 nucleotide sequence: TGTGCCAGCAGTTACTCGAACCCTGGGCCAGGGAGTGTCGAGCAGTACTTC.

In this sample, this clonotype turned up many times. Here the CDR3 DNA reads TGTGCCAGCAGTTTGGGGCAGCTCTATGGCTACACCTTC. It is translated as CASSLGQLYGYTF. V usage is TRBV12-3 or TRBV12-4 and J usage is TRBJ1-2, with a tentative D call TRBD1 (5 bases). CDR3 length: 13 amino acids. The V end lost 3 bases, the J end lost 4 bases, and 9 bases lay between the germline ends.

In DNA, the CDR3 is TGTGCCAGCAGCCAAGTAAATCCGAATGAGCAGTTCTTC. Translated: CASSQVNPNEQFF. The chain has TRBV14 and TRBJ2-1; D unresolved. The CDR3 consists of 13 residues. Deletions cut 1 base from V and 7 bases from J, with 8 bases between. The germline V gene encodes CDR1 SGHDN and CDR2 FVKESK.

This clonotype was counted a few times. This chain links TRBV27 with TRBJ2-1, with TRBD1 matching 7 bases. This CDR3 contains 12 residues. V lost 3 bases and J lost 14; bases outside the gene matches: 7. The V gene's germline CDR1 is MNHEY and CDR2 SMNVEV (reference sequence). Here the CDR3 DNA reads TGTGCCAGCAGTTTGGTTGACAGGGAGAAGTTCTTC. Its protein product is CASSLVDREKFF.

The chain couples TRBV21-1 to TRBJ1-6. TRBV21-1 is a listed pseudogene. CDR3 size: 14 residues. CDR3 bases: TGTGCCAGCAGCAAAGGGCCTTGGAATTCACCCCTCCACTTT. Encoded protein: CASSKGPWNSPLHF.

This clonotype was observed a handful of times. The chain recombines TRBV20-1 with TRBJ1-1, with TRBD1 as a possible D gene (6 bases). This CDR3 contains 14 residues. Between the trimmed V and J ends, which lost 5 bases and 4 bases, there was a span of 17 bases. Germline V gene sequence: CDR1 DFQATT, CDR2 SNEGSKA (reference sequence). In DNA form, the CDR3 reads TGCAGTGCTGGGGGCGGGGGACTGGGCACTGAAGCTTTCTTT. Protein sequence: CSAGGGGLGTEAFF.

The CDR3 DNA is TGTGCCAGCAGCCCGTGGACAGGGAAGAACACTGAAGCTTTCTTT. This translates into CASSPWTGKNTEAFF. The gene calls are TRBV7-9 and TRBJ1-1, with 8 bases matching TRBD1. Germline CDR1 reads SEHNR; CDR2 reads FQNEAQ (reference sequence). The CDR3 is 15 residues long. V was clipped by 5 bases and J by 1 base; unmatched bases: 6. Drawing the rest from reference TRBV7-9 and TRBJ1-1, the complete variable domain is DTGVSQNPRHKITKRGQNVTFRCDPISEHNRLYWYRQTLGQGPEFLTYFQNEAQLEKSRLLSDRFSAERPKGSFSTLEIQRTEQGDSAMYLCASSPWTGKNTEAFFGQGTRLTVV.

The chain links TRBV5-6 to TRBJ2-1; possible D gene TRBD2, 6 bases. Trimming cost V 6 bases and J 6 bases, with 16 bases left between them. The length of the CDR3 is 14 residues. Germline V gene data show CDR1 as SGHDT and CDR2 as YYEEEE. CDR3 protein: CASNGGRTCNEQFF. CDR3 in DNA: TGTGCCAGCAATGGGGGGAGAACCTGCAATGAGCAGTTCTTC.

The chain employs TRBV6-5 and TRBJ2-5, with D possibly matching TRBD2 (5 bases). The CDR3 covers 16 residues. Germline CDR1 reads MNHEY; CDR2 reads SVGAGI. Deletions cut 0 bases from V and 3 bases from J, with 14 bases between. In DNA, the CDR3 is TGTGCCAGCAGTTACTCCCTAGCATCCCGGGAAGAGACCCAGTACTTC. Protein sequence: CASSYSLASREETQYF.